Below, one TCR beta chain is given with its context. Antigen unknown. The trim removed 2 bases at V and 4 bases at J, leaving 4 bases unmatched. Germline V CDR1 and CDR2: DFQATT, SNEGSKA (reference sequence). The CDR3 loop spans 14 amino acids. A universal primer site and UMIs were added as TCR cDNA was made by 5'RACE template switching. TCRdb ran MiXCR on the 5' RACE reads and lists one entry per CDR3 protein. The table records 510,000 or so distinct CDR3 sequences, 15% to 20% of them present only once. These data belong to a study of T cells after yellow fever vaccination. Study-level points and caveats: On re-exposure, the response was weaker but peaked faster, at day 5 versus 15. Contamination of FACS-sorted repertoires by abundant clonotypes from the bulk population could occur.

The chain has TRBV20-1 and TRBJ2-3; 9 nucleotides align to TRBD2. This receptor was taken from a man aged 25 to 45 who received the YFV17D yellow fever vaccine. The sequencing used PBMCs, collected 15 days after the yellow fever booster vaccination. CDR3 amino acids: CSARKGGGADTQYF. CDR3 DNA sequence: TGCAGTGCTAGAAAGGGCGGGGGGGCAGATACGCAGTATTTT.